Listed here are 16 T cell receptor beta chains from one sample, sequenced in a study of early T cells in non-severe SARS-CoV-2 infection. Each CDR3 protein gets one entry after TCRdb re-called the 5' RACE reads with MiXCR. Of 70,000 to 95,000 distinct CDR3 sequences in the sample, approximately 9.1% are singletons; the top ten hold approximately 4.8%. The sequencing sample was made of whole blood. Receptor source: an adult who was a healthcare worker with PCR-confirmed SARS-CoV-2 infection or an uninfected control (not recorded which).

The chain joins TRBV5-6 to TRBJ2-1; no reliable D call. V shed 2 bases and J shed 6 bases, with 9 bases lying between them. Germline CDR1 and CDR2: SGHDT and YYEEEE. The CDR3 runs to 13 residues. CDR3 sequence (DNA): TGTGCCAGCAGCTTTCAGCGAGCCAATGAGCAGTTCTTC. This translates into CASSFQRANEQFF.

Worth noting for this clonotype: The limits of the CDR3 on the DNA are not certain, so only TCRdb's listed CDR3 is given. The V gene is TRBV27, the J gene TRBJ2-5; TRBD1 is taken as the D call from the table, unchecked against the DNA. The germline CDR1 and CDR2 sequences are MNHEY and SMNVEV (reference sequence). Both ends counted, the CDR3 spans 14 residues. The chain's CDR3 is CASSSSSRQETQYF.

This clonotype was seen repeatedly, ten times or more. The genes are TRBV14 and TRBJ1-5; no firm D call. The CDR3 is 15 amino acids. CDR1 SGHDN and CDR2 FVKESK come from the germline V gene. Trimming took off 2 bases at V and 0 bases at J, with 8 bases between the two ends. The CDR3 protein is CASSQIFCSNQPQHF. In DNA form, the CDR3 reads TGTGCCAGCAGCCAAATCTTTTGTAGCAATCAGCCCCAGCATTTT.

This clonotype was seen many times. The chain joins TRBV6-6 to TRBJ1-1; D remains unclear. The V and J ends lost 5 bases and 3 bases respectively, with 16 bases between them. The CDR3 sequence is 15 residues long. Per the germline V gene, CDR1 is MNHNY and CDR2 is SVGAGI (reference sequence). The CDR3 is CASSNRMGRDTEAFF. CDR3 DNA: TGTGCCAGCAGTAACCGGATGGGAAGGGACACTGAAGCTTTCTTT.

The chain is built from TRBV29-1 and TRBJ2-7; 7 bases line up with TRBD2. The V gene's germline CDR1 is SQVTM and CDR2 ANQGSEA. The CDR3 is 14 residues long. Trimming removed 7 bases from V and 7 bases from J; junction bases left unmatched: 16. The CDR3 nucleotides are TGCAGCGCTACTGGCGGGAGAGGGTCGGGTGAGCAGTACTTC. It is translated as CSATGGRGSGEQYF.

This clonotype was counted at least ten times. CDR3 loop: CSARTSGRRGSYNEQFF. The CDR3 DNA follows: TGCAGTGCTAGAACTAGCGGGAGAAGGGGCTCCTACAATGAGCAGTTCTTC. This rearrangement joins TRBV20-1 to TRBJ2-1, with 11 bases matching TRBD2. CDR1 is DFQATT, CDR2 SNEGSKA, per germline (reference sequence). Losses at the gene ends were 2 bases for V and 0 bases for J; bases not matched to a gene: 6. This CDR3 region has 17 residues.

This chain's CDR3 is CSASGAASDSTDTQYF. The CDR3 DNA reads TGCAGTGCTAGCGGGGCTGCGTCTGATAGCACAGATACGCAGTATTTT. J is TRBJ2-3 and V is TRBV20-1; D is tentatively TRBD1 or TRBD2 (5 bases each). The germline V gene encodes CDR1 DFQATT and CDR2 SNEGSKA (reference sequence). The CDR3 runs 16 residues. Trimming pared 3 bases from V and 0 bases from J, leaving 16 bases between.

The rearrangement joins TRBV29-1 to TRBJ2-7; D may be TRBD2 (5 bases). The ends were cut back, 5 bases at V and 7 bases at J, with 15 bases in the middle. This CDR3 contains 12 residues. Per the germline V gene, CDR1 is SQVTM and CDR2 is ANQGSEA. CDR3 protein: CSVSTPSGEQYF. CDR3 DNA: TGCAGCGTTAGTACTCCGAGCGGAGAGCAGTACTTC.

V and J are TRBV19 and TRBJ2-1, with D unresolved. The CDR3 covers 13 residues. Germline loops: CDR1 LNHDA, CDR2 SQIVND (reference sequence). V lost 3 bases and J lost 11, with 14 bases in between. The CDR3 DNA follows: TGTGCCAGTAGTATCGGCCCCCCCAGTAAGCAGTTCTTC. Protein product: CASSIGPPSKQFF.

The rearrangement links TRBV20-1 to TRBJ2-5, with 7 positions matching TRBD2. This CDR3 is built from 12 residues. Trimming took 6 bases from V and 5 from J; bases not matched to a gene: 6. The germline V gene encodes CDR1 DFQATT and CDR2 SNEGSKA (reference sequence). The CDR3 is CSAMTSTETQYF. The CDR3 nucleotides read TGCAGTGCCATGACTAGCACGGAGACCCAGTACTTC.

Only a few counts were recorded for this clonotype. The V gene is TRBV3-1, the J gene TRBJ2-1, with 7 bases identical to TRBD2. The CDR3 is 13 amino acids. The germline CDR1 and CDR2 sequences are LGHDT and YNNKEL (reference sequence). Trimming took 0 bases from V and 13 from J; bases not matched to a gene: 6. Here the CDR3 DNA reads TGTGCCAGCAGCCAAGACGGCCTAGCGGCCCAGTTCTTC. Protein product: CASSQDGLAAQFF.

There are a few counts of this clonotype. The chain uses TRBV4-1 and TRBJ2-2, with 7 bases that match TRBD2. The length of the CDR3 is 17 residues. From germline, CDR1 is MGHRA and CDR2 YSYEKL. After removal of 5 bases from V and 1 base from J, the junction contained 10 bases not matched to a gene. The CDR3 loop reads CASSDKKPSGNTGELFF. CDR3 bases: TGCGCCAGCAGCGATAAGAAGCCTAGCGGGAACACCGGGGAGCTGTTTTTT.

This clonotype was detected many times. The rearrangement uses TRBV6-1 and TRBJ1-2; 10 bases match TRBD1. This CDR3 has 13 residues. CDR1 is MNHNS and CDR2 is SASEGT in the germline V gene. The V gene end was trimmed by 7 bases and the J gene end by 4 bases; junction bases not matched to a gene: 3. CDR3 nucleotides: TGTGCCAGCATGACAGGGGGCCTCTATGGCTACACCTTC. It is translated as CASMTGGLYGYTF.

This clonotype showed up many times. This sequence joins TRBV15 and TRBJ2-1; D possibly matches TRBD1 or TRBD2 (5 bases each). The ends were cut back, 8 bases at V and 0 bases at J, with 14 bases in the middle. Germline V lookup: CDR1 LNHNV, CDR2 YYDKDF (reference sequence). The CDR3 loop spans 15 amino acids. The CDR3 spells CATEGERNSYNEQFF. CDR3 sequence (DNA): TGTGCCACCGAAGGGGAGCGTAACTCCTACAATGAGCAGTTCTTC.

This clonotype was recorded many times. The chain uses TRBV2 and TRBJ2-5, with D unresolved. V dropped 2 bases and J dropped 4 bases, with 14 bases sitting between them. The CDR3 sequence is 15 residues long. The germline V gene encodes CDR1 SNHLY and CDR2 FYNNEI. The CDR3 sequence: CASSEPLLLSETQYF. Written as DNA, the CDR3 is TGTGCCAGCAGTGAACCCCTACTGCTCTCAGAGACCCAGTACTTC.

There are many counts of this clonotype. The rearrangement links TRBV4-2 to TRBJ2-1, with D perhaps given as TRBD1 or TRBD2 (5 bases each). The length of the CDR3 is 15 residues. From germline, CDR1 is LGHNA and CDR2 YNFKEQ. The V end was cut by 0 bases, the J end by 8 bases, with 14 bases between. In DNA, the CDR3 is TGTGCCAGCAGCCAAGAGAGGGTTAGGGGCGATGAGCAGTTCTTC. Translated: CASSQERVRGDEQFF.